The 23 T cell receptor beta chains below were found in one sample sequenced in a study of blood T cell repertoires in COVID-19. This table comes from immunoSEQ multiplex PCR, and its TCRdb copy is limited to in-frame clones, with some not included. The sample lists 300,000 or so clones, approximately 90% occurring once. Sequenced material: peripheral blood. The origin of the receptors is a woman in her thirties or forties with acute or convalescent COVID-19.

This clone was counted only a few times. The chain is built from TRBV6-6 and TRBJ1-1; the D is unclear. CDR3 length: 14 residues. V dropped 6 bases and J dropped 0 bases, with 11 bases sitting between them. Germline CDR1 and CDR2: MNHNY and SVGAGI (reference sequence). As DNA, the CDR3 is TGTGCCAGCAGGGGTCGGCGGATGAACACTGAAGCTTTCTTT. Amino acids: CASRGRRMNTEAFF.

V gene TRBV25-1 combines with J gene TRBJ2-5, with 7 nucleotides matching TRBD1. The V segment lost 6 bases and the J segment 2 bases; nucleotides outside the gene matches: 15. Germline V gene sequence: CDR1 MGHDK, CDR2 SYGVNS. The CDR3 consists of 17 residues. The CDR3 region has the DNA TGTGCCAGCAGACCACTTCCGTTGGGGGACAGACAAGAGACCCAGTACTTC. Translating gives CASRPLPLGDRQETQYF.

This clone was seen a single time. The V call is TRBV5-4, the J call TRBJ2-1; 13 nucleotides match TRBD2. The CDR3 has 18 amino acids. The junction had 10 bases not matched to a gene; V was cut back by 4 bases and J by 3 bases. Germline loops: CDR1 SGHNT, CDR2 YYREEE (reference sequence). The CDR3 region is CASSRTSGGLDGYNEQFF. CDR3 nucleotide sequence: TGTGCCAGCAGCAGGACTAGCGGGGGTCTCGACGGCTACAATGAGCAGTTCTTC.

The chain links TRBV24-1 to TRBJ1-3, with no clear D. V was pared by 3 bases and J by 0 bases, with 8 bases between. Germline loops: CDR1 KGHDR, CDR2 SFDVKD. The CDR3 contains 15 residues. The CDR3 nucleotides are TGTGCCACCAGTGATCCGAGAATCTCTGGAAACACCATATATTTT. This encodes CATSDPRISGNTIYF.

In its sample, this clone was seen a few times. Here the CDR3 reads CASSERQPVFYEQYV. CDR3 nucleotide sequence: TGTGCCAGCAGTGAAAGACAGCCGGTATTCTACGAGCAGTACGTC. V and J are TRBV6-1 and TRBJ2-7; tentatively, D is TRBD1 (5 bases). V was cut by 2 bases and J by 3 bases, with 14 bases left in between. Per germline, CDR1 MNHNS and CDR2 SASEGT. This CDR3 contains 15 residues.

The V gene is TRBV12-3 or TRBV12-4, the J gene TRBJ1-3, with D possibly being TRBD1 (6 bases). CDR3 length: 13 residues. V dropped 6 bases and J dropped 9 bases, with 15 bases sitting between them. The CDR3 sequence: CASRPTGRFTIYF. DNA for the CDR3: TGTGCCAGCAGGCCGACAGGCCGGTTCACCATATATTTT.

This clone was picked up one time. V usage is TRBV6-5 and J usage is TRBJ1-1; D is perhaps TRBD1 (6 bases). Germline loops: CDR1 MNHEY, CDR2 SVGAGI. V gave up 2 bases and J gave up 6 bases, with 10 bases separating them. The CDR3 sequence is 13 residues long. The CDR3 loop is CASSYKGVAEAFF. The CDR3 nucleotides read TGTGCCAGCAGTTACAAGGGGGTGGCTGAAGCTTTCTTT.

The V call is TRBV29-1, the J call TRBJ1-1; D may be TRBD1 (6 bases). This CDR3 is 13 amino acids long. CDR1 is SQVTM and CDR2 is ANQGSEA in the germline V gene. V was pared by 6 bases and J by 9 bases, with 20 bases between. CDR3 loop: CSVSPDSLSKAFF. As DNA, the CDR3 is TGCAGCGTCAGCCCGGACAGCCTCTCTAAAGCTTTCTTT.

V and J are TRBV15 and TRBJ1-5, with no clear D. The V gene lost 9 bases and the J gene lost 6 bases, with 18 bases spanning the gap. The CDR3 consists of 14 residues. The germline V gene has CDR1 LNHNV and CDR2 YYDKDF (reference sequence). CDR3 loop: CATTEGGSGQPQHF. In DNA form, the CDR3 reads TGTGCCACTACGGAAGGAGGGAGCGGTCAGCCCCAGCATTTT.

The genes are TRBV4-1 and TRBJ2-5; 7 bases map to TRBD1. Germline CDR1 MGHRA, CDR2 YSYEKL. The CDR3 runs 18 residues. The V segment lost 0 bases and the J segment 5 bases; nucleotides outside the gene matches: 15. CDR3 loop: CASSQDGAATPRGETQYF. As DNA, the CDR3 is TGCGCCAGCAGCCAAGATGGGGCAGCTACTCCCAGGGGGGAGACCCAGTACTTC.

The V call is TRBV9, the J call TRBJ2-2, with 7 positions matching TRBD1. CDR1 and CDR2 from the germline V gene are SGDLS and YYNGEE. The CDR3 extends over 20 amino acids. The ends lost 2 bases at V and 2 bases at J; junction bases unmatched: 18. This CDR3 reads CASSVSSGPWTGDNTGELFF. For the CDR3, the DNA is TGTGCCAGCAGCGTCTCTAGTGGCCCTTGGACAGGCGATAACACCGGGGAGCTGTTTTTT.

The chain carries TRBV10-1 and TRBJ2-1; TRBD2 matches at 10 bases. Germline loops: CDR1 WNHNN, CDR2 SYGVQD (reference sequence). V dropped 10 bases and J dropped 8; count of bases not matched to a gene: 11. The CDR3 contains 14 residues. The CDR3 coding sequence is TGCGCCACCGCAAGCGGGGGGGCCTGGGATGAGCAGTTCTTC. Its protein product is CATASGGAWDEQFF.

This clone was counted once. The rearrangement uses TRBV5-1 and TRBJ2-2, with 10 nucleotides matching TRBD2. The germline V gene has CDR1 SGHRS and CDR2 YFSETQ. The CDR3 runs to 15 residues. After removal of 4 bases from V and 5 bases from J, the junction contained 5 bases not matched to a gene. The DNA of the CDR3 is TGCGCCAGCAGCCCAACTAGCGGGATAACCGGGGAGCTGTTTTTT. Residues: CASSPTSGITGELFF.

This chain joins TRBV20-1 and TRBJ1-5; the D gene is possibly TRBD1 (6 bases). Trimming stripped 5 bases from V and 2 bases from J, with 22 bases between. The CDR3 loop spans 17 amino acids. CDR1 and CDR2 from the germline V gene are DFQATT and SNEGSKA (reference sequence). For the CDR3, the DNA is TGCAGTGCTGGTGATCAGGGGTTAGCGGGTGGCAATCAGCCCCAGCATTTT. Encoded protein: CSAGDQGLAGGNQPQHF.

Only one count was recorded for this clone. The chain couples TRBV5-4 to TRBJ2-7, with 8 bases identical to TRBD2. The CDR3 is 13 residues long. Trimming removed 4 bases from V and 9 bases from J; junction bases left unmatched: 9. The germline V gene encodes CDR1 SGHNT and CDR2 YYREEE (reference sequence). CDR3 nucleotides: TGTGCCAGCAGCCCCTTCGGGGGGGGCCGGCAGTACGTC. Its protein is CASSPFGGGRQYV.

V and J are TRBV4-1 and TRBJ2-1; maybe TRBD2 (6 bases). From germline, CDR1 is MGHRA and CDR2 YSYEKL. V gave up 0 bases and J gave up 8 bases, with 8 bases separating them. CDR3 length: 13 amino acids. The CDR3 protein is CASSQEPSDEQFF. CDR3 nucleotide sequence: TGCGCCAGCAGCCAAGAGCCTAGCGATGAGCAGTTCTTC.

V usage is TRBV2 and J usage is TRBJ1-1, with D unresolved. The CDR3 consists of 11 residues. Trimming removed 9 bases at V and 7 bases at J, with 12 bases between. CDR1 and CDR2 (germline): SNHLY, FYNNEI. CDR3 amino acids: CASHTWSEAFF. CDR3 coding DNA: TGTGCCAGTCACACTTGGAGTGAAGCTTTCTTT.

The chain employs TRBV3-1 (or the pseudogene TRBV3-2) and TRBJ2-3; 9 bases agree with TRBD2. With 0 bases clipped from V and 5 bases from J, the junction kept 6 bases outside the gene matches. The V gene's germline CDR1 is LGHDT and CDR2 YNNKEL (reference sequence). CDR3 length: 16 residues. CDR3 bases: TGTGCCAGCAGCCAAGAACGTCTAGCGGGGAGAGATACGCAGTATTTT. Translated, it gives CASSQERLAGRDTQYF.

This sequence joins TRBV7-2 and TRBJ1-5; 7 bases map to TRBD1. The J segment lost 2 bases and the V segment lost 4 bases, leaving 8 bases of the junction unmatched. CDR3 size: 16 residues. Germline CDR1 reads SGHTA; CDR2 reads FQGNSA. DNA for the CDR3: TGTGCCAGCAGCTACACAGGGGTTTATGGCAATCAGCCCCAGCATTTT. It specifies CASSYTGVYGNQPQHF.

The chain combines TRBV19 with TRBJ1-2; possibly TRBD1 for D (6 bases). Germline lookup yields CDR1 LNHDA and CDR2 SQIVND (reference sequence). The length of the CDR3 is 15 residues. Deletions cut 7 bases from V and 8 bases from J, with 23 bases between. Here the CDR3 reads CASTQHYDRFKGYTF. CDR3 DNA: TGTGCCAGTACTCAACACTACGACAGGTTCAAGGGCTACACCTTC.

This clone was recorded a few times. V usage is TRBV10-1 and J usage is TRBJ2-2, with 10 bases identical to TRBD1. This CDR3 has 14 residues. J was trimmed by 7 bases and V by 3 bases; bases with no gene match: 2. In germline, CDR1 is WNHNN, CDR2 SYGVQD (reference sequence). This CDR3 reads CASSEGTGDGELFF. The CDR3 nucleotides read TGCGCCAGCAGTGAAGGGACAGGGGACGGGGAGCTGTTTTTT.

CDR3 in amino acids: CASRATWGIELRIRETQYF. CDR3 coding DNA: TGTGCCAGCAGGGCTACATGGGGCATTGAGTTACGGATTAGGGAGACCCAGTACTTC. V usage is TRBV27 and J usage is TRBJ2-5; D might be TRBD1 (5 bases). CDR3 size: 19 residues. Germline V gives CDR1 MNHEY, CDR2 SMNVEV (reference sequence). V was cut by 6 bases and J by 5 bases, with 31 bases left in between.

The chain uses TRBV25-1 and TRBJ2-2; weak D call: TRBD2 (6 bases). Germline V gene lookup returns CDR1 MGHDK and CDR2 SYGVNS. Trimming pared 10 bases from V and 1 base from J, leaving 10 bases between. CDR3 length equals 13 residues. CDR3 protein: CATRGVNTGELFF. The CDR3 DNA reads as TGTGCCACCCGCGGGGTGAACACCGGGGAGCTGTTTTTT.